The 17 T cell receptor beta chains given below trace back to one sample, sequenced in a study of TIL therapy for anti-PD-1-resistant metastatic lung cancer. Time point of the sample: pre-treatment sample, taken before nivolumab and TIL therapy. The libraries were made with immunoSEQ v3. Generated by immunoSEQ multiplex PCR, the TCRdb table keeps only in-frame clones and is missing some. The sample carries about 52,000 clones, 79% recorded once. Sequencing was performed on blood, taken at baseline. The origin of the receptors is a woman aged 30 to 85 with non-small cell lung cancer.

V usage is TRBV6-6 and J usage is TRBJ1-2; 9 bases fit TRBD1. The CDR3 totals 13 residues. Germline trimming cut 5 bases from V and 6 bases from J; bases unmatched to any gene: 4. CDR1 and CDR2 from the germline V gene are MNHNY and SVGAGI (reference sequence). CDR3 in amino acids: CASSGQGFDGYTF. The CDR3 nucleotides are TGTGCCAGCAGTGGACAGGGGTTTGATGGCTACACCTTC.

The V call is TRBV2, the J call TRBJ2-2; D perhaps matches TRBD1 (6 bases). The V gene's germline CDR1 is SNHLY and CDR2 FYNNEI. The CDR3 contains 15 residues. V lost 6 bases to trimming and J lost 4 bases, with 15 bases between them. The CDR3 DNA is TGTGCCAGCAGCCCAGAACAGGGAATCACCGGGGAGCTGTTTTTT. Its translation is CASSPEQGITGELFF.

The chain is built from TRBV7-3 and TRBJ2-1, with D unclear. V lost 4 bases to trimming and J lost 9 bases, with 10 bases between them. CDR3 length equals 12 residues. Per the germline V gene, CDR1 is SGHTA and CDR2 is FQGTGA. In nucleotides, the CDR3 is TGTGCCAGCAGCTCTTCGGGCGGTGAGCAGTTCTTC. Residues: CASSSSGGEQFF.

This sequence joins TRBV10-3 and TRBJ2-5; a weak D match, TRBD1 (6 bases). CDR3 length: 13 amino acids. With 6 bases removed from V and 0 bases from J, the gap between germline ends came to 8 bases. Germline lookup yields CDR1 ENHRY and CDR2 SYGVKD. CDR3 sequence: CAIRWTDQETQYF. The CDR3 DNA sequence: TGTGCCATCAGGTGGACAGACCAAGAGACCCAGTACTTC.

This clone has only one observation. The chain uses TRBV11-3 and TRBJ2-2; D might be TRBD2 (5 bases). CDR3 size: 16 residues. Trimming took 3 bases from V and 1 from J, leaving 12 bases between them. The germline V gene encodes CDR1 SGHNT and CDR2 YENEEA. This CDR3 reads CASSLRAGGNTGELFF. The CDR3 region has the DNA TGTGCCAGCAGCTTGAGGGCCGGAGGGAACACCGGGGAGCTGTTTTTT.

This chain joins TRBV12-5 and TRBJ2-7; 7 positions match TRBD2. Germline CDR1 reads LGHNT; CDR2 reads FRNRAP. V trimming: 3 bases; J trimming: 4 bases; junction bases outside the gene matches: 3. The CDR3 is 13 residues long. The CDR3 DNA reads TGTGCTAGTGGTTTATCCGGGGGGTACGAGCAGTACTTC. Amino acids: CASGLSGGYEQYF.

This clone was seen only a few times. V and J are TRBV2 and TRBJ2-1; D remains unclear. V was clipped by 3 bases and J by 12 bases, with 15 bases between them. The CDR3 runs to 13 residues. The V gene's germline CDR1 is SNHLY and CDR2 FYNNEI. The CDR3 DNA is TGTGCCAGCAGTGACCATATCCCGGGTGGGCAGTTCTTC. Translation: CASSDHIPGGQFF.

The chain recombines TRBV7-2 with TRBJ2-2, with D unresolved. This CDR3 spans 15 amino acids. Trimming stripped 1 base from V and 2 bases from J, with 8 bases between. The germline V gene has CDR1 SGHTA and CDR2 FQGNSA. CDR3 protein: CASSLGTVNTGELFF. The DNA for the CDR3 is TGTGCCAGCAGCTTAGGTACAGTAAACACCGGGGAGCTGTTTTTT.

With respect to this clone: The same CDR3 arises from other DNA sequences in this sample as well. The chain is built from TRBV7-9 and TRBJ2-7; D gene unclear. V was cut by 1 base and J by 3 bases, with 4 bases left in between. The CDR3 is 12 amino acids. Germline CDR1 and CDR2: SEHNR and FQNEAQ (reference sequence). In DNA, the CDR3 is TGTGCCAGCAGCTTAGGCAGCTACGAGCAGTACTTC. Protein sequence: CASSLGSYEQYF.

This sequence joins TRBV25-1 and TRBJ2-1; a possible D gene is TRBD2 (6 bases). From germline, CDR1 is MGHDK and CDR2 SYGVNS. Deletions cut 4 bases from V and 8 bases from J, with 18 bases between. The CDR3 is 15 residues long. CDR3 coding DNA: TGTGCCAGCAGTGGCCGGGACTTCAAAAGGGATGAGCAGTTCTTC. Translating gives CASSGRDFKRDEQFF.

This CDR3 reads CASSPPAYSGTGELFF. The CDR3 DNA reads as TGTGCCAGCAGCCCTCCCGCGTACAGTGGAACCGGGGAGCTGTTTTTT. This sequence joins TRBV7-8 and TRBJ2-2; D unresolved. Germline V gene data show CDR1 as SGHVS and CDR2 as FQNEAQ. The CDR3 loop spans 16 amino acids. V was cut by 5 bases and J by 5 bases, with 18 bases left in between.

This clone came up once. The J gene is TRBJ2-5, the V gene TRBV30, with D possibly matching TRBD2 (5 bases). From germline, CDR1 is GTSNPN and CDR2 SVGIG (reference sequence). V shed 2 bases and J shed 1 base, with 11 bases lying between them. The CDR3 is made up of 14 amino acids. CDR3 DNA: TGTGCCTGGAGTCCCCTGACTATCCAAGAGACCCAGTACTTC. Its translation: CAWSPLTIQETQYF.

The chain couples TRBV2 to TRBJ2-5; maybe TRBD1 (5 bases). The J call may be in error: the DNA end matches TRBJ2-7 better. The germline CDR1 and CDR2 sequences are SNHLY and FYNNEI. The CDR3 is 12 residues long. The CDR3, as DNA: TGTGCCAGCAGGGACAACTCCTACGAGCAGTACTTC. It encodes CASRDNSYEQYF.

V is TRBV10-1 and J is TRBJ1-4; 7 bases are a match to TRBD1. CDR1 is WNHNN and CDR2 is SYGVQD in the germline V gene (reference sequence). CDR3 size: 14 residues. J was trimmed by 3 bases and V by 4 bases; bases with no gene match: 2. The CDR3 DNA sequence: TGCGCCAGCAGTGGGACAGGAGCTAATGAAAAACTGTTTTTT. Protein product: CASSGTGANEKLFF.

In this sample, this clone turned up a few times. The chain has TRBV7-2 and TRBJ1-2; D not certain. Germline V gene lookup returns CDR1 SGHTA and CDR2 FQGNSA. The CDR3 extends over 12 amino acids. Trimming left V 2 bases short and J 2 bases short, with 3 bases between. CDR3: CASSLKNYGYTF. The DNA of the CDR3 is TGTGCCAGCAGCTTAAAGAACTATGGCTACACCTTC.

The chain has TRBV28 and TRBJ1-3, with D uncertain. The CDR3 sequence is 13 residues long. V was pared by 7 bases and J by 0 bases, with 7 bases between. Germline CDR1 is MDHEN and CDR2 is SYDVKM. The CDR3: CASNEGSGNTIYF. The CDR3 DNA is TGTGCCAGCAATGAGGGCTCTGGAAACACCATATATTTT. Looking up the rest from reference TRBV28 and TRBJ1-3 gives the full variable domain: DVKVTQSSRYLVKRTGEKVFLECVQDMDHENMFWYRQDPGLGLRLIYFSYDVKMKEKGDIPEGYSVSREKKERFSLILESASTNQTSMYLCASNEGSGNTIYFGEGSWLTVV.

This clone was detected ten times or more. The CDR3 is CASSPDDSYGYTF. CDR3 nucleotide sequence: TGTGCCAGCAGCCCAGACGACAGCTATGGCTACACCTTC. The V and J genes are TRBV9 and TRBJ1-2; D might be TRBD1 (5 bases). CDR1 SGDLS and CDR2 YYNGEE come from the germline V gene. V was trimmed by 4 bases and J by 4 bases, leaving 11 bases between them. The CDR3 loop spans 13 amino acids.